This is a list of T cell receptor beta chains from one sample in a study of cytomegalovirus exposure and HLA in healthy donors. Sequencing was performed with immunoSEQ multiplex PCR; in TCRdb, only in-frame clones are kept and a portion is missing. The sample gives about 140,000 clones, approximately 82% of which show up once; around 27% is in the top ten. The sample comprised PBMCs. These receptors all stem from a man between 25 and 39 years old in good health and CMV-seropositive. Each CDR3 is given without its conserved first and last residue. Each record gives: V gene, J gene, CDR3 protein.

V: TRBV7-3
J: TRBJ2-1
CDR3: ASSFAAGASNEQF

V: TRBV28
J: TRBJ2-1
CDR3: ASSLRGSYNEQF

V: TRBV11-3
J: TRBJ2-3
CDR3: ASSQTGNTDTQY

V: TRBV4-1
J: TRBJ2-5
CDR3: ASSPGGKAQETQY

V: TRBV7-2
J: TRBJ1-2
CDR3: ASSFPGQDPYGYT

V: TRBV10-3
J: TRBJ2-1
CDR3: AITGTGYDEQF

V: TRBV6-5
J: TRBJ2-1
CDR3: ASSIRLAMQQF

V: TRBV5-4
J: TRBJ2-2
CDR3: ASSPRGLAATGELF

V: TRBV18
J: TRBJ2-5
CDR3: ASSRLGQAETQY

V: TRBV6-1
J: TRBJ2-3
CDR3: ASSRTSGMDTQY

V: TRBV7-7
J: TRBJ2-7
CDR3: ASSDQGAWLGEQY

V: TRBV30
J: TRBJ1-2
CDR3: AWDIMTGFGYT

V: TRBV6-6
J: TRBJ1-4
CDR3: ASSSLGDRAEKLF

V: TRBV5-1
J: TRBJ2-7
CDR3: ASSLAGQTYEQY

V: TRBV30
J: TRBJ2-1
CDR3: AWRLAGGLPYNEQF

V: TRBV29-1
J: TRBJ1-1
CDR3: SAREKNTEAF

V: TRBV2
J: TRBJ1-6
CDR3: ASSINSGFNSPLH

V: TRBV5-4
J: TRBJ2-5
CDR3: ASSLEGQGARKTQY

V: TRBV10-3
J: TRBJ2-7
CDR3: AISPTTYEQY

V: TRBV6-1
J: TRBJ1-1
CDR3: ASRIMNTEAF

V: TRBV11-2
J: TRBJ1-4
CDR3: ASSLTGTNEKLF

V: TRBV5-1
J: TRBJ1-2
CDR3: ASSLADFGYT

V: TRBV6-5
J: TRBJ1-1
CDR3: ASSETGGDTEAF

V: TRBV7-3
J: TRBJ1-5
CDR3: ASSLTANQPQH

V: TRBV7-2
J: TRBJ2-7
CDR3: ASSPGTGGFNEQY

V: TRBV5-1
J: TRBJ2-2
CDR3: ASSPVPLQGTGELF

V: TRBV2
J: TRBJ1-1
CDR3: ASSLNTGDDEAF

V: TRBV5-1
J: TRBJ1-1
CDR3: ASSPGQSREAF

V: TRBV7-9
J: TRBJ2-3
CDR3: ASSLEGLRPVGTQY

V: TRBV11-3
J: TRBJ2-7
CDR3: ASSPRSRGTEQY

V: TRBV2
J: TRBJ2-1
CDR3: ASRSYSSYNEQF

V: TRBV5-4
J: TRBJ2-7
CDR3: ASTPGGASYEQY